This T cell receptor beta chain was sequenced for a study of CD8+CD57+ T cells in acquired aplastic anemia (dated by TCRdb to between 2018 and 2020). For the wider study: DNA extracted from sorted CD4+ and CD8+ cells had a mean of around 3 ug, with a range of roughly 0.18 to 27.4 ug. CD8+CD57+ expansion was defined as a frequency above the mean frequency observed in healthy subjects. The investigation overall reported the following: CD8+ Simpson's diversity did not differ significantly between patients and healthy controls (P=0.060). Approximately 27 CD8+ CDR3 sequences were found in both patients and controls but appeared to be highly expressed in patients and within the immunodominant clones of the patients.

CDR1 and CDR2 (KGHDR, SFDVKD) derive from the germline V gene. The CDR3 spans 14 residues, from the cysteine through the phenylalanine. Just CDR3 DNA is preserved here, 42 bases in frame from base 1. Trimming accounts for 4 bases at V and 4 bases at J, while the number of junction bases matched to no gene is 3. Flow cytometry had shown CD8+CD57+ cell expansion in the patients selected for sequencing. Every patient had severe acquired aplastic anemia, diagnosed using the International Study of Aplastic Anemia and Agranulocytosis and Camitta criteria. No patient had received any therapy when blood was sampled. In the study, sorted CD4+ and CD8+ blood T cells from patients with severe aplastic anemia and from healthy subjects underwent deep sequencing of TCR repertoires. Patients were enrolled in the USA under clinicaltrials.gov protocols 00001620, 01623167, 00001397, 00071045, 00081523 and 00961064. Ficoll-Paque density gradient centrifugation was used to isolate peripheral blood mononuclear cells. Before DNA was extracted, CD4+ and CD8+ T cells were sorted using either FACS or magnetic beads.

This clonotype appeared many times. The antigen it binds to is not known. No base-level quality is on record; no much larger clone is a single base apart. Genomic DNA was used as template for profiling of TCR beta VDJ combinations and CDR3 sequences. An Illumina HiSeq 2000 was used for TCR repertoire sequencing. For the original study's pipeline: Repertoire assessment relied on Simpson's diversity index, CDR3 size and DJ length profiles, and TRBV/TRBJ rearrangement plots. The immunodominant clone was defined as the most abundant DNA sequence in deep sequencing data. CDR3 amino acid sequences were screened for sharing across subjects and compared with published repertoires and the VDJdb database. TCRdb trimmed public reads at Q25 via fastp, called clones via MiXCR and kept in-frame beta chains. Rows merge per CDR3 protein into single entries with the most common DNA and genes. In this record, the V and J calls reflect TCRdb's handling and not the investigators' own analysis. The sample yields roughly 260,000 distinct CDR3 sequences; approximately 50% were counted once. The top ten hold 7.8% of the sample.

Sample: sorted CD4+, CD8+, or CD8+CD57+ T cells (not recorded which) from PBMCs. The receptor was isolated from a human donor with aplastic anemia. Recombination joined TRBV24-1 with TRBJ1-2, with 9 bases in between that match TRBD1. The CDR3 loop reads CATSDRDRAYGYTF. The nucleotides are TGTGCCACCAGTGACAGGGACAGGGCCTATGGCTACACCTTC.